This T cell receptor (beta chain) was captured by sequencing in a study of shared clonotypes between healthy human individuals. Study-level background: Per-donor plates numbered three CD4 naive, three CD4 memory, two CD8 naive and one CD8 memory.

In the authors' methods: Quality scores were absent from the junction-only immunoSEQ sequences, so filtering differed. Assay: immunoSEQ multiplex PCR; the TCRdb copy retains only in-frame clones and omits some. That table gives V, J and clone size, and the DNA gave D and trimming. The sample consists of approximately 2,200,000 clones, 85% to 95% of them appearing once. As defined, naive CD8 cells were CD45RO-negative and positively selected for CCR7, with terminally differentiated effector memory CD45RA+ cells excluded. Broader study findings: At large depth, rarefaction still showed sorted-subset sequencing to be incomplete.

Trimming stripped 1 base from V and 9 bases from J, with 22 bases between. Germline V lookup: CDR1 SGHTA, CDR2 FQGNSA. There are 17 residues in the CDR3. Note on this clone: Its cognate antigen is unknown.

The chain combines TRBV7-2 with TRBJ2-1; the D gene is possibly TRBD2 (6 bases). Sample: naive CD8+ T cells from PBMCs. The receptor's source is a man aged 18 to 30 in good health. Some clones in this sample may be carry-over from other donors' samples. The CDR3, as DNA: TGTGCCAGCAGCTTAGGTGATGGAGGGCCACTCCACGGTGAGCAGTTCTTC. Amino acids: CASSLGDGGPLHGEQFF.